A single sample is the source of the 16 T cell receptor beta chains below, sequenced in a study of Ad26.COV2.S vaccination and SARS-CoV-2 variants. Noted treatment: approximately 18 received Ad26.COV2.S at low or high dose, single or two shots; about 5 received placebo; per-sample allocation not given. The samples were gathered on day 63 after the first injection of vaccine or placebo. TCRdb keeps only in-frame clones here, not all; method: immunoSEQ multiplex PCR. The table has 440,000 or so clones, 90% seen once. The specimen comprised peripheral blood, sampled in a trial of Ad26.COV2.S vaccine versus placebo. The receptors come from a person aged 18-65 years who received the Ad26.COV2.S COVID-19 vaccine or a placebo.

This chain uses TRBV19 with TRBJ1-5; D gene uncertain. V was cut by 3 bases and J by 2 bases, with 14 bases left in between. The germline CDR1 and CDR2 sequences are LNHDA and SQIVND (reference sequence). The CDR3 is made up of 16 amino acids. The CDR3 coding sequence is TGTGCCAGTAGTATTTCAGGAGGTGGTGGCAATCAGCCCCAGCATTTT. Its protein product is CASSISGGGGNQPQHF.

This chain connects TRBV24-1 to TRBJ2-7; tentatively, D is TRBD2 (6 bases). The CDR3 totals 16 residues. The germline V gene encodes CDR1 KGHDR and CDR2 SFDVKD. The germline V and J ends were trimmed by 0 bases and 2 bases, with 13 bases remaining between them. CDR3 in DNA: TGTGCCACCAGTGATTTGCTAATGGGACTGGCCTACGAGCAGTACTTC. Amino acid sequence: CATSDLLMGLAYEQYF.

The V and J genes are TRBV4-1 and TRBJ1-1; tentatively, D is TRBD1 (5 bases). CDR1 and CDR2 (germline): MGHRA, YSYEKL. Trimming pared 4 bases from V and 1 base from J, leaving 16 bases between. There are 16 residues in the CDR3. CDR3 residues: CASSPSEGAWNTEAFF. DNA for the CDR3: TGCGCCAGCAGCCCTAGCGAAGGGGCCTGGAACACTGAAGCTTTCTTT.

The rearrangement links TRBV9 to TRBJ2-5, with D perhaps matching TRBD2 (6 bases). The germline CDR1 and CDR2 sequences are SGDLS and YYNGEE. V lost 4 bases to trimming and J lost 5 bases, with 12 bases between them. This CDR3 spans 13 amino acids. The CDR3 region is CASSPHGGETQYF. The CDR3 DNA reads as TGTGCCAGCAGCCCCCACGGAGGGGAGACCCAGTACTTC.

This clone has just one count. The CDR3 sequence: CASSQGASGRVNEQFF. The CDR3 DNA sequence: TGCGCCAGCAGCCAAGGGGCTAGCGGGAGGGTCAATGAGCAGTTCTTC. The chain is built from TRBV4-3 and TRBJ2-1, with TRBD2 matching over 12 bases. Trimming at V came to 1 base and at J to 6 bases, leaving 4 bases not matched to a gene. This CDR3 has 16 amino acids. Germline-derived CDR1 and CDR2 are LGHNA and YSLEER.

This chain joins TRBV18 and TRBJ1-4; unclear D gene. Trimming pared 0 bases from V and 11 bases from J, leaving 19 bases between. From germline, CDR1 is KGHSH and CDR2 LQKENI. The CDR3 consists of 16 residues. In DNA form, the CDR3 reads TGTGCCAGCTCACCACCGAGTAGCGGGAGCGGAGGGAAACTGTTTTTT. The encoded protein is CASSPPSSGSGGKLFF.

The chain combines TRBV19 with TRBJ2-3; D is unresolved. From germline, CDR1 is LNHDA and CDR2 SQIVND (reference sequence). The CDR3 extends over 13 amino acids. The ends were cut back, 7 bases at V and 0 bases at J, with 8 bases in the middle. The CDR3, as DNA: TGTGCCAGTAAACCACAGAGCACAGATACGCAGTATTTT. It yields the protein CASKPQSTDTQYF.

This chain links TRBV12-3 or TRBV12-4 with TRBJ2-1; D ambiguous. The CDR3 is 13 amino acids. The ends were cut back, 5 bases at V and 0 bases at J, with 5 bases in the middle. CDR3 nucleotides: TGTGCCAGCAGTACCATCTCCTACAATGAGCAGTTCTTC. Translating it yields CASSTISYNEQFF.

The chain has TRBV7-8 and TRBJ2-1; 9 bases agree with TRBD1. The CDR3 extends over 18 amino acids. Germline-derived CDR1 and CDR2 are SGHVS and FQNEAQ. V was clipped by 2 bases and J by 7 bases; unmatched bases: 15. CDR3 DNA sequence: TGTGCCAGCAGCTTACCTCGACCGGGACAGGGTTTTTTGAATGAGCAGTTCTTC. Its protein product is CASSLPRPGQGFLNEQFF.

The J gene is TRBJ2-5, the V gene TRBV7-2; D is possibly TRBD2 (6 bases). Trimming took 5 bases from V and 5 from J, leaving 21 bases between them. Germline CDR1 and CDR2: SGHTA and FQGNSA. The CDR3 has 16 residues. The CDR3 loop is CASSPSGLRGLETQYF. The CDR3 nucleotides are TGTGCCAGCAGCCCCTCGGGCTTGCGGGGTCTCGAGACCCAGTACTTC.

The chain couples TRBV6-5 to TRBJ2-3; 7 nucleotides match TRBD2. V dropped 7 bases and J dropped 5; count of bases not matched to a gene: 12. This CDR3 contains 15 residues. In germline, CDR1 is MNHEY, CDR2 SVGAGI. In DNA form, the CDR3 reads TGTGCCAGCAAACACTTAGCGGGCGGCCTAGATACGCAGTATTTT. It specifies CASKHLAGGLDTQYF.

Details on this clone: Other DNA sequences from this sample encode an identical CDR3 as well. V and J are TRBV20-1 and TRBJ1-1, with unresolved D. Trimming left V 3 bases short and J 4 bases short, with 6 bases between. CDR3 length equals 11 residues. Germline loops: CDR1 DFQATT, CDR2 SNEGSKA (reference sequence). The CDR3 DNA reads TGCAGTGCTAGCTTGGTCACTGAAGCTTTCTTT. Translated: CSASLVTEAFF.

The CDR3 DNA sequence: TGTGCCAGCAGTCTGGGACTAGCGGGAGGCAACACAGATACGCAGTATTTT. This sequence encodes CASSLGLAGGNTDTQYF. The rearrangement joins TRBV27 to TRBJ2-3; 15 bases align to TRBD2. V dropped 5 bases and J dropped 2; count of bases not matched to a gene: 5. Germline V gene sequence: CDR1 MNHEY, CDR2 SMNVEV (reference sequence). The CDR3 length is 17 residues.

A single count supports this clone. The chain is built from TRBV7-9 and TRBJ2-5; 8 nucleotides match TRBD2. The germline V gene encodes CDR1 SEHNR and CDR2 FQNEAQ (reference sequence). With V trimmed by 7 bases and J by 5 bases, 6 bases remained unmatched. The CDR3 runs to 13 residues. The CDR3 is CASTPGGPETQYF. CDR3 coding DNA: TGTGCCAGCACACCGGGAGGGCCGGAGACCCAGTACTTC.

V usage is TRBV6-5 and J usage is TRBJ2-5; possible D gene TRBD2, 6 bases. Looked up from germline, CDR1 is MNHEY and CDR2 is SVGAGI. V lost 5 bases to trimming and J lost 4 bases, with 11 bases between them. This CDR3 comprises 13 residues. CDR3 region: CASSPTGVETQYF. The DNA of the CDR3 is TGTGCCAGCAGTCCAACGGGGGTAGAGACCCAGTACTTC.

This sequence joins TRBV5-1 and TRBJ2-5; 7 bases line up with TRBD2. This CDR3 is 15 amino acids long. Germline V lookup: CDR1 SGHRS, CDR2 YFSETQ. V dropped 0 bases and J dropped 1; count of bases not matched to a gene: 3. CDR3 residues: CASSLVGGFQETQYF. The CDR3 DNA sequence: TGCGCCAGCAGCTTGGTGGGAGGGTTCCAAGAGACCCAGTACTTC.